What follows is one T cell receptor (beta chain) and its context. Its antigen is currently unknown. Produced via immunoSEQ multiplex PCR; TCRdb's table is partial and in-frame only. The sample carries tens of thousands of clones, over 80% recorded once. This CDR3 is 14 amino acids long. Trimming cost V 7 bases and J 8 bases; bases outside gene matches: 7. Germline-derived CDR1 and CDR2 are SNHLY and FYNNEI. This specimen comes from a study of T cell clones after liver transplantation. Whole-study findings and limits: In most of the 8 subjects, circulating graft-donor-reactive CD4 TCRbeta sequences fell significantly after transplant.

The sample in question was CD4+ T cells from blood, obtained around 42 months after liver transplant. This receptor was identified in a human patient who received a liver transplant. Some T cells may trace back to the graft donor. This chain joins TRBV2 and TRBJ1-4; 10 positions agree with TRBD1. The CDR3 spells CASNWDRGSEKLFF. The CDR3, as DNA: TGTGCCAGCAATTGGGACAGGGGATCCGAAAAACTGTTTTTT.